This T cell receptor beta chain was sequenced in a study of CD8 T cells in ankylosing spondylitis. Study outcomes and limitations: In peripheral blood, disease-linked CD8+ clones occurred at relatively low frequencies. Blood of patients with ankylosing spondylitis appeared to be characterized by a TCR beta motif of eight highly homologous variants.

The authors made TCR beta libraries by quantitative 5'-RACE with molecular barcodes. TCRdb independently ran MiXCR on the 5' RACE reads; one entry per CDR3 protein. The sample has approximately 220,000 distinct CDR3 sequences, 15% to 20% seen once; the top ten hold approximately 40%. Trimming took off 5 bases at V and 1 base at J, with 18 bases between the two ends. CDR3 length equals 16 residues. CDR1 SGHRS and CDR2 YFSETQ come from the germline V gene. This clonotype was seen a handful of times. As yet, its antigen is unknown. Sequenced material: blood, either unsorted or a sorted T cell fraction (not recorded which). The J gene is TRBJ1-2, the V gene TRBV5-1; D might be TRBD1 (6 bases). The TCR comes from a male donor with ankylosing spondylitis. CDR3 residues: CASSPRNRVGNYGYTF. Written as DNA, the CDR3 is TGCGCCAGCAGTCCTAGAAACAGGGTGGGTAACTATGGCTACACCTTC.